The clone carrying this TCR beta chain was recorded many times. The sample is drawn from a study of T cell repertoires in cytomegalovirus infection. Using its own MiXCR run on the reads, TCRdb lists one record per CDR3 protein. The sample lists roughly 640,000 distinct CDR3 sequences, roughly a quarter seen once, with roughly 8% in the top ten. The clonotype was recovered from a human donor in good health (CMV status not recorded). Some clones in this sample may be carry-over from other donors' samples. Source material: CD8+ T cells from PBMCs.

CDR3: CASSPRGGGADTEAFF. Written as DNA, the CDR3 is TGTGCCAGCAGCCCCCGTGGAGGGGGCGCCGACACTGAAGCTTTCTTT. The J gene is TRBJ1-1, the V gene TRBV7-9; 7 bases map to TRBD1. The CDR3 has 16 residues. The germline V gene encodes CDR1 SEHNR and CDR2 FQNEAQ (reference sequence). The trim removed 5 bases at V and 3 bases at J, leaving 12 bases unmatched.